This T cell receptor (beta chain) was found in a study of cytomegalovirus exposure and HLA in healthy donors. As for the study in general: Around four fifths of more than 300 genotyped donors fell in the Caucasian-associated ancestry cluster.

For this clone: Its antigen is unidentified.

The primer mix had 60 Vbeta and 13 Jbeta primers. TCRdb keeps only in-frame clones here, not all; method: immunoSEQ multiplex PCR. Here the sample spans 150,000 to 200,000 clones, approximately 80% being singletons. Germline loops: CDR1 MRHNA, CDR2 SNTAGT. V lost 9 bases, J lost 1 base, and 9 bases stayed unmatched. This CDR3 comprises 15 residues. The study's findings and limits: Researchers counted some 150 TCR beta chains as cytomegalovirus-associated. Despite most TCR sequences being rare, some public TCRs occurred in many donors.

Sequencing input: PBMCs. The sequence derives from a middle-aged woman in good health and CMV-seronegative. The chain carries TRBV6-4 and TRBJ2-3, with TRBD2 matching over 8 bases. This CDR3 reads CARGKGTSGTDTQYF. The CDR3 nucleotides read TGTGCCAGGGGAAAGGGGACTAGTGGCACAGATACGCAGTATTTT.